This TCR beta chain was recorded in a study of T cell responses to AZD1222 COVID-19 vaccine. As for the study in general: Second-dose groups at about 4 or about 12 weeks were pooled.

TCRdb's table, derived via immunoSEQ multiplex PCR, lists solely in-frame clones and lacks some. Of about 180,000 clones listed, around 90% were seen once; the top ten hold around 7.9%. This CDR3 is 15 amino acids long. Germline CDR1 and CDR2: MDHEN and SYDVKM. Losses at the gene ends were 6 bases for V and 0 bases for J; bases not matched to a gene: 5. Regarding the study as a whole: AZD1222 recipients seropositive at baseline numbered only six or seven.

There are a few counts of this clone. The target antigen is unknown. The sequencing here drew on peripheral blood, taken on day 0 of AZD1222 vaccination. The sequence derives from an adult in good health. The chain combines TRBV28 with TRBJ1-1, with 9 bases lining up with TRBD1. CDR3 nucleotide sequence: TGTGCCAGCAGACAACAGGGGGCCTTGAACACTGAAGCTTTCTTT. It yields the protein CASRQQGALNTEAFF.